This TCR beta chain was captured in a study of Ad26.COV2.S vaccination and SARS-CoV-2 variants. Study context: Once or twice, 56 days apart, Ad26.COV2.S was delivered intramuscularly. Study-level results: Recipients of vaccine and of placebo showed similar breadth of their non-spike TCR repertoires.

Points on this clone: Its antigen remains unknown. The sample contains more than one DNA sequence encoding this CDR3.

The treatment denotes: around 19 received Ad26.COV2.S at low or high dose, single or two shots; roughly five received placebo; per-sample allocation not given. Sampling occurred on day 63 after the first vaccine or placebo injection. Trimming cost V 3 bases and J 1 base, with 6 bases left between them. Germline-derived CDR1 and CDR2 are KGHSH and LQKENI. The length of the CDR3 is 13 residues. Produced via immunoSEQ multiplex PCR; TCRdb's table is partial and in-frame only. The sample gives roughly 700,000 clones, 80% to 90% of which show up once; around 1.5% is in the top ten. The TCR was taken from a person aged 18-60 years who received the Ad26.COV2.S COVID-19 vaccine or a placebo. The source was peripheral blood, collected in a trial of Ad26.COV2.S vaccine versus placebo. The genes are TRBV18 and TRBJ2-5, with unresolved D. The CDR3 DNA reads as TGTGCCAGCTCACCCCCGGTCCAAGAGACCCAGTACTTC. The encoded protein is CASSPPVQETQYF.